Listed below are T cell receptor beta chains from one sample, sequenced in a study of cytomegalovirus exposure and HLA in healthy donors. The repertoire was sequenced with immunoSEQ multiplex PCR; TCRdb's copy has only in-frame clones and lacks some. The table shows around 190,000 clones, with around 86% occurring only once. Source material: PBMCs. The source is a man younger than 45 in good health and CMV-seropositive. CDR3s leave out the opening cysteine and the closing phenylalanine or tryptophan. Fields, in order: V gene, CDR3 length, CDR3 protein.

TRBV4-1 | 11 | ASSQDSRAVYT
TRBV11-2 | 11 | ASSDGPNQPQH
TRBV5-1 | 14 | ASSIRLAGTTGELF
TRBV4-1 | 12 | ASSLGGQGDTQY
TRBV15 | 13 | ATSRAGRYSYEQY
TRBV7-7 | 11 | ASSPGPSYEQY
TRBV7-8 | 12 | ASSLYAGKYEQY
TRBV9 | 13 | ASSNTGASTDTQY
TRBV11-2 | 11 | ASSFPAGNEQF
TRBV2 | 16 | ASSEALLGDTYTGELF
TRBV6-5 | 13 | ASSSDSGGAYEQY
TRBV29-1 | 13 | SVEPLGVYYNEQF
TRBV19 | 12 | ASKWRASNQPQH
TRBV19 | 12 | ASSIQIAVREQY
TRBV11-2 | 11 | ASGQGSEETQY
TRBV7-2 | 12 | ASSKEGLNTEAF
TRBV6-5 | 10 | ASRQGEGPQH
TRBV2 | 13 | ASSEGQASGNTIY
TRBV4-1 | 14 | ASSQEGSRRDNEQF
TRBV28 | 13 | ASSTNKGTGYEQY
TRBV27 | 14 | ASSSGGATGSRGYT
TRBV5-6 | 13 | ASSTVPTTNEKLF
TRBV18 | 13 | ASSQQAELGTEAF
TRBV7-9 | 12 | ASSLGGGADTQY
TRBV4-1 | 13 | ASSQGGGLSYEQY
TRBV19 | 14 | ASSTQTSGWYNEQF
TRBV9 | 14 | ASSPARGGPPGELF
TRBV15 | 12 | ATSRGGENQPQH
TRBV27 | 15 | ASSLTQGAPGIYGYT
TRBV5-1 | 11 | ASSSLGFQGYT
TRBV5-4 | 12 | AIHLGLNTDTQY
TRBV5-4 | 13 | ASSLAPGTSHEQY
TRBV9 | 14 | ASSVDVGGRSGEQF
TRBV5-6 | 14 | ASSLGQGARNSPLH
TRBV2 | 12 | ASREGHTYTEAF
TRBV18 | 13 | ASSQAGQGSNEQF
TRBV5-1 | 14 | ASSRLGIASTDTQY
TRBV27 | 11 | ASSPRGAYEQY
TRBV11-2 | 12 | ASSLQQALGGYT
TRBV6-4 | 15 | ASSDSVAVYSNQPQH
TRBV27 | 10 | ASTHSGGEQY
TRBV21-1 | 10 | ASSKRGLRRT
TRBV11-3 | 12 | ASSFGQGTDTQY
TRBV6-5 | 13 | ASSYLQGWHTEAF
TRBV9 | 14 | ASSPKGGDSPYEQY
TRBV7-6 | 11 | ASSLQEKYGYT
TRBV18 | 13 | ASSPREGKGQPQH
TRBV7-7 | 16 | ASSLGVLAGGDTGELF
TRBV4-3 | 17 | ASSHLRTSGASFTDTQY
TRBV5-1 | 16 | ASSRVGGPSSGANVLT
TRBV7-9 | 14 | ASSLGAGGGRETQY
TRBV5-1 | 15 | ASSPEEGHSSTDTQY
TRBV9 | 14 | ASSPPPGQNQETQY